This entry lists 3 T cell receptor beta chains sequenced from one sample in a study of CD8+ T cells in alopecia areata. Isolated RNA was reverse transcribed into cDNA used as the sequencing template. Sequencing used immunoSEQ multiplex PCR; TCRdb keeps in-frame clones, though not all of them. The sample lists 180,000 or so clones, approximately 49% occurring once. Sample treatment: oral pan-JAK inhibitor, 5-10 mg twice daily. This sample comprised CD8+ T cells sorted from blood, obtained at week 52, from a patient treated with tofacitinib. The receptors were gathered from a human donor with alopecia areata.

The rearrangement joins TRBV13 to TRBJ1-1; no reliable D call. CDR1 is PRHDT, CDR2 FYEKMQ, per germline (reference sequence). Trimming pared 3 bases from V and 0 bases from J, leaving 14 bases between. This CDR3 is 16 amino acids long. The CDR3 nucleotides are TGTGCCAGCAGCTTTGGGCCGGGAACCATGAACACTGAAGCTTTCTTT. Translating it yields CASSFGPGTMNTEAFF.

This clone showed up just a few times. The chain links TRBV4-3 to TRBJ2-2, with D possibly being TRBD2 (5 bases). Per germline, CDR1 LGHNA and CDR2 YSLEER. Trimming left V 0 bases short and J 7 bases short, with 9 bases between. The CDR3 length is 14 residues. Here the CDR3 reads CASSQDEEDGELFF. As DNA, the CDR3 is TGCGCCAGCAGCCAAGACGAGGAGGACGGGGAGCTGTTTTTT.

The genes are TRBV7-2 and TRBJ1-2, with 9 positions matching TRBD1. With V trimmed by 1 base and J by 7 bases, 4 bases remained unmatched. Per germline, CDR1 SGHTA and CDR2 FQGNSA. The CDR3 consists of 14 residues. This CDR3 reads CASSLVGTGSGYTF. CDR3 in DNA: TGTGCCAGCAGCTTAGTAGGGACAGGGTCTGGCTACACCTTC.